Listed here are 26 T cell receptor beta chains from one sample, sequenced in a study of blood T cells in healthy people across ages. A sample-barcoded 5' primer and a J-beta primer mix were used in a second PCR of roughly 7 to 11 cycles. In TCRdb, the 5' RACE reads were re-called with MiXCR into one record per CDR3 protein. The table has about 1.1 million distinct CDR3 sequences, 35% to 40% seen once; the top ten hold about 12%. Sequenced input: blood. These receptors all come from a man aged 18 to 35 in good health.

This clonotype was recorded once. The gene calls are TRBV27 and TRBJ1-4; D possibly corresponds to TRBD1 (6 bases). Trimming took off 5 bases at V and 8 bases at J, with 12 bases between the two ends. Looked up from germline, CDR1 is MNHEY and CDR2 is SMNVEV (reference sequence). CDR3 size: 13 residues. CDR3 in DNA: TGTGCCAGCAGTGCGGGGGCCGGGGAAAAACTGTTTTTT. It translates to CASSAGAGEKLFF.

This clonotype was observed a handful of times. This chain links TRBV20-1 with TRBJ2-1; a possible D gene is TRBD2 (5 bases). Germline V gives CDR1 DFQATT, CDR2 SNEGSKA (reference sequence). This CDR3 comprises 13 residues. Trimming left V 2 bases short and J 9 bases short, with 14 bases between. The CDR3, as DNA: TGCAGTGCTAGACAAACTAGTTTGGGTGAGCAGTTCTTC. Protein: CSARQTSLGEQFF.

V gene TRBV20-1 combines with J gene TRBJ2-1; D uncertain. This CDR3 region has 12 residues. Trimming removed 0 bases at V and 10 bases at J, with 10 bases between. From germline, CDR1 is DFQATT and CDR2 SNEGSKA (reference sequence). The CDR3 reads CSARDSIGEQFF. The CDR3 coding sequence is TGCAGTGCTAGAGATTCGATCGGAGAGCAGTTCTTC.

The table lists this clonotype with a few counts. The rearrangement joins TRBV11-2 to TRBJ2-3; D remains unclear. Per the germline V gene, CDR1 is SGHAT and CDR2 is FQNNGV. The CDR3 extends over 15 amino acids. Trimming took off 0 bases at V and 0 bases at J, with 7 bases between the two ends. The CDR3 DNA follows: TGTGCCAGCAGCTTAGAGAGGTATAGCACAGATACGCAGTATTTT. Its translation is CASSLERYSTDTQYF.

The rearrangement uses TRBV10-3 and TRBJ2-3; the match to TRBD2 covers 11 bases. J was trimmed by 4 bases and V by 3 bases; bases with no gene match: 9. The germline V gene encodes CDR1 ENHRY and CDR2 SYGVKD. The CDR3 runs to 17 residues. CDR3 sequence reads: CAISDGVAGGPADTQYF. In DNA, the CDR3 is TGTGCCATCAGTGACGGTGTAGCGGGGGGGCCCGCAGATACGCAGTATTTT.

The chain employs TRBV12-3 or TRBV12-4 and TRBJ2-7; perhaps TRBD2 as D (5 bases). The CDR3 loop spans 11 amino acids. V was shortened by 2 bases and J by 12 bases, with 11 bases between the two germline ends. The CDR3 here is CASSLRSEAYF. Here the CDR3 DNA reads TGTGCCAGCAGTTTAAGGTCGGAGGCGTACTTC.

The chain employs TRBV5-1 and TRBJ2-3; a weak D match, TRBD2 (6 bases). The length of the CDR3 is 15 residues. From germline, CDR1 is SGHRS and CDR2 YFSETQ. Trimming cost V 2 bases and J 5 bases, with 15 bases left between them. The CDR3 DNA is TGCGCCAGCAGCTTTCGACCCACGGAGGGAGATACGCAGTATTTT. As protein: CASSFRPTEGDTQYF.

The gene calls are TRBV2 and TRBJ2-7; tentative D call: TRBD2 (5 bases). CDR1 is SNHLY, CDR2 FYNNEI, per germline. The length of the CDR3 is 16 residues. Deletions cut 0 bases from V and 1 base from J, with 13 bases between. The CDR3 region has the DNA TGTGCCAGCAGTGAAGCCCCGGGATTTCCTTCCTACGAGCAGTACTTC. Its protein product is CASSEAPGFPSYEQYF.

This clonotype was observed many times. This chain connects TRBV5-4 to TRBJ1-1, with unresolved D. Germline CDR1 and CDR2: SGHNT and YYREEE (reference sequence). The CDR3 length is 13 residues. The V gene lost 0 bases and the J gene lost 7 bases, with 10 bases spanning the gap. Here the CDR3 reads CASSLGPESEAFF. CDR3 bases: TGTGCCAGCAGCTTGGGGCCAGAAAGTGAAGCTTTCTTT.

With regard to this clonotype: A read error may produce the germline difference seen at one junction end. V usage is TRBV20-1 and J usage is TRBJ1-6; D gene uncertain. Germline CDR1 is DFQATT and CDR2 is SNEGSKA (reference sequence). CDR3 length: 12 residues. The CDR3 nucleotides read TGCAGTGCTAGAGATCAAGGCGGGCCCCCCCACTTT. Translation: CSARDQGGPPHF.

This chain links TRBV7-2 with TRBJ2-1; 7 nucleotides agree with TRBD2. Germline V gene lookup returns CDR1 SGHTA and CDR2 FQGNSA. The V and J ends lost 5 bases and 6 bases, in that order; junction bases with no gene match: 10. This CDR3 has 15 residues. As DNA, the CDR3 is TGTGCCAGCAGCCTGGGTGGGGCTAGCGGCAATGAGCAGTTCTTC. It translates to CASSLGGASGNEQFF. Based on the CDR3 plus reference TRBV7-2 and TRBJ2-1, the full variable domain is GAGVSQSPSNKVTEKGKDVELRCDPISGHTALYWYRQSLGQGLEFLIYFQGNSAPDKSGLPSDRFSAERTGGSVSTLTIQRTQQEDSAVYLCASSLGGASGNEQFFGPGTRLTVL.

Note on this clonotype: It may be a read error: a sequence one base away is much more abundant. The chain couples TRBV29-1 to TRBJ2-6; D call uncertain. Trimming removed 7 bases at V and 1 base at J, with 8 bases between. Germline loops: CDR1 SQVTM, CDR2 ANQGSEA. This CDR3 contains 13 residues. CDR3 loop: CSALESGANVLTF. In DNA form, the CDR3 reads TGCAGCGCGCTTGAATCTGGGGCCAACGTCCTGACTTTC.

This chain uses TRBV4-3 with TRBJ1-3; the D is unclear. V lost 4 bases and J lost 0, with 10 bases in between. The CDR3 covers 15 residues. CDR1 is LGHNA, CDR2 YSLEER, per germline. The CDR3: CASSLTDFSGNTIYF. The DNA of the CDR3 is TGCGCCAGCAGCCTAACGGATTTCTCTGGAAACACCATATATTTT.

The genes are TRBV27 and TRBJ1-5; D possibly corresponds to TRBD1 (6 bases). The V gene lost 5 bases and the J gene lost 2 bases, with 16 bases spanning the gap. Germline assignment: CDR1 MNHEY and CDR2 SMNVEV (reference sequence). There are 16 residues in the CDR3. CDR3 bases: TGTGCCAGCAGTCCGGCACAGGGCTGGGGCAATCAGCCCCAGCATTTT. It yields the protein CASSPAQGWGNQPQHF.

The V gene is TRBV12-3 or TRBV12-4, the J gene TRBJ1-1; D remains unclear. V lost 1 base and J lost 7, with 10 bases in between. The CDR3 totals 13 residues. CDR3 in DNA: TGTGCCAGCAGTTTAGGACACTCAATTGAAGCTTTCTTT. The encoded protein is CASSLGHSIEAFF.

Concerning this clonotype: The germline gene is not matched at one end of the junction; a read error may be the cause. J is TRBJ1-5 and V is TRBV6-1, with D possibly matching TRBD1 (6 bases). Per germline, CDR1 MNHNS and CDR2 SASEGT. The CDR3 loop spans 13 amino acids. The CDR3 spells CAGQRGANQPQHF. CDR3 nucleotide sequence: TGCGCCGGACAGAGGGGTGCCAATCAGCCCCAGCATTTT.

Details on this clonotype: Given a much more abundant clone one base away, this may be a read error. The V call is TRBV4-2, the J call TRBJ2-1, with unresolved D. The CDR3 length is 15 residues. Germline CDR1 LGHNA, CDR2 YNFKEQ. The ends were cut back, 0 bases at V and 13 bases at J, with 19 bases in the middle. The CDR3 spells CASSQDLGGLETQFF. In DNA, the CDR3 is TGTGCCAGCAGCCAAGACTTGGGTGGGTTAGAGACCCAGTTCTTC.

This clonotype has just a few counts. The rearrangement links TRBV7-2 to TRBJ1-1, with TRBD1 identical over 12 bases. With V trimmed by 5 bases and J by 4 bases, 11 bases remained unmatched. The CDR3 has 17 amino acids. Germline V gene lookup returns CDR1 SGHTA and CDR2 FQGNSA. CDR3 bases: TGTGCCAGCAGCCCCCTTAGGGGACAGGGGGCAAGCACTGAAGCTTTCTTT. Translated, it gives CASSPLRGQGASTEAFF.

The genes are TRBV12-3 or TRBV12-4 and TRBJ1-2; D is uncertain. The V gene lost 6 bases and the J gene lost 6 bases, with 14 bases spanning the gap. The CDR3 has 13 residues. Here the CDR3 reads CASSSRSRNGYTF. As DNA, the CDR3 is TGTGCCAGCAGCTCCCGGAGTAGAAATGGCTACACCTTC.

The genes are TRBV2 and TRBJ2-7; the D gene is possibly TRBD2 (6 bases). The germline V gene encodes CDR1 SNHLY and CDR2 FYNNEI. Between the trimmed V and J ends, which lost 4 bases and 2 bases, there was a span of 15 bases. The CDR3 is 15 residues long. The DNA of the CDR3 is TGTGCCAGCAGTGCCGGGGGAGTTATAGCCTACGAGCAGTACTTC. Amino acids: CASSAGGVIAYEQYF.

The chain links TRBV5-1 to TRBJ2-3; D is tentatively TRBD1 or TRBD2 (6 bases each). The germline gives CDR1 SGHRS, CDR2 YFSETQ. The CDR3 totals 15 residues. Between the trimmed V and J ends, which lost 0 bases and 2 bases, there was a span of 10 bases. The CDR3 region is CASSLEGGHTDTQYF. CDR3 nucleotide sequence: TGCGCCAGCAGCTTGGAGGGGGGCCACACAGATACGCAGTATTTT.

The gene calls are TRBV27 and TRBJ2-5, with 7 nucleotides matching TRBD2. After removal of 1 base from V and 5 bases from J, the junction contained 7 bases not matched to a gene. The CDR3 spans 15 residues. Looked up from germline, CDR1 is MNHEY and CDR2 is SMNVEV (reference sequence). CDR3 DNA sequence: TGTGCCAGCAGTTTATGGGGGGGAAGTGGGGAGACCCAGTACTTC. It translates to CASSLWGGSGETQYF.

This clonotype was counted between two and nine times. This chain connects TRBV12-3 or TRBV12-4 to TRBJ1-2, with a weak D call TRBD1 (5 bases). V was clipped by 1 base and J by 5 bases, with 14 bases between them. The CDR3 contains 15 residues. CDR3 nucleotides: TGTGCCAGCAGTTTAGTCGGCAGGCAGGGTTATGGCTACACCTTC. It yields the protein CASSLVGRQGYGYTF.

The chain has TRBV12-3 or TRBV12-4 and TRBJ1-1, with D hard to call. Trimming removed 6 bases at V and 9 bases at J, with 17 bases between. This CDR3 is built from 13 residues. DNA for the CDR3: TGTGCCAGCAGCCCCCCCCCGGCCATGAAAGCTTTCTTT. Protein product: CASSPPPAMKAFF.

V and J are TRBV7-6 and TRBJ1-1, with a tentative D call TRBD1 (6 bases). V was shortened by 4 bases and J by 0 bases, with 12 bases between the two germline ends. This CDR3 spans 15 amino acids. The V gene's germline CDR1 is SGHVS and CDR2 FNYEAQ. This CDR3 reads CASSSPRGMNTEAFF. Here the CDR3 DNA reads TGTGCCAGCAGCTCCCCCAGGGGCATGAACACTGAAGCTTTCTTT.

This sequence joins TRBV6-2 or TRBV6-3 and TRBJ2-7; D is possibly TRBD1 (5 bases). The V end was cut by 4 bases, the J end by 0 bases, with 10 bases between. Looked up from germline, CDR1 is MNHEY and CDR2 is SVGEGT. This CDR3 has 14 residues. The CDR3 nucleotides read TGTGCCAGCAGTTCTACCGACAGCTCCTACGAGCAGTACTTC. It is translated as CASSSTDSSYEQYF.